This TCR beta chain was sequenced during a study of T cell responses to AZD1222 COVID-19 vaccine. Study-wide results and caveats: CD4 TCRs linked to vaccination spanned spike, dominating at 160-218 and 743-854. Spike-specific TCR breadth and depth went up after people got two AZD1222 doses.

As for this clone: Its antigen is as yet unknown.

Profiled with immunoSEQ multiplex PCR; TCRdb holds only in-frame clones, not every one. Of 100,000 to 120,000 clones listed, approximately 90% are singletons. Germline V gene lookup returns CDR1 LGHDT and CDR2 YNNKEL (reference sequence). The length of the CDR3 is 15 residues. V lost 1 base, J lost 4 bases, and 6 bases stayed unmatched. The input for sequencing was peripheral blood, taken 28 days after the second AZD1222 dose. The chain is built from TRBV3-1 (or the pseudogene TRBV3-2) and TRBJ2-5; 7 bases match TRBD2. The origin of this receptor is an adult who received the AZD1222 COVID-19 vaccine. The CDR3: CASSQGVGGGETQYF. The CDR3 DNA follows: TGTGCCAGCAGCCAAGGGGTCGGCGGGGGAGAGACCCAGTACTTC.